Here is one TCR beta chain with its context. CDR3 length equals 18 residues. CDR1 is SGHRS, CDR2 YFSETQ, per germline. V was clipped by 4 bases and J by 1 base; unmatched bases: 11. The sample belongs to a study of blood T cells in healthy people across ages. A second about 6 to 11 cycle PCR used barcoded and J-beta primers. Researchers report that a template-switch adaptor with 12 random nucleotides tagged each cDNA molecule. Using its own MiXCR run on the 5' RACE reads, TCRdb lists one record per CDR3 protein. The sample has over 500,000 distinct CDR3 sequences; around 52% are singletons. The TCR originated in a woman older than 75 in good health. Sequencing input: blood. The chain employs TRBV5-1 and TRBJ2-1, with 10 bases matching TRBD2. CDR3 sequence: CASSMEPAGGRSYNEQFF. The CDR3 nucleotides read TGCGCCAGCAGCATGGAACCAGCGGGAGGGCGTTCCTACAATGAGCAGTTCTTC.